These 9 T cell receptor beta chains were sequenced from one sample in a study of shared clonotypes between healthy human individuals. Assay: immunoSEQ multiplex PCR; the TCRdb copy retains only in-frame clones and omits some. The repertoire holds around 1.5 million clones, with around 98% as singletons. Material: naive CD4+ T cells sorted from blood. Subset of the sample: CD45RA+ positively selected. The receptors shown here come from a man between 25 and 39 years old in good health.

The rearrangement uses TRBV29-1 and TRBJ2-2; 7 nucleotides match TRBD1. V lost 6 bases to trimming and J lost 4 bases; unmatched junction nucleotides: 8. The CDR3 spans 14 residues. CDR1 and CDR2 from the germline V gene are SQVTM and ANQGSEA. The CDR3 sequence is CSVIPGTATGELFF. The CDR3 nucleotides are TGCAGCGTGATACCCGGGACAGCCACCGGGGAGCTGTTTTTT.

This sequence joins TRBV5-5 and TRBJ2-2; 7 nucleotides line up with TRBD2. Per germline, CDR1 SGHKS and CDR2 YYEKEE (reference sequence). The CDR3 is 16 amino acids. V was clipped by 1 base and J by 1 base; unmatched bases: 4. CDR3 DNA: TGTGCCAGCAGCTTGTTGTCTAGCGGGAACACCGGGGAGCTGTTTTTT. It specifies CASSLLSSGNTGELFF.

The V call is TRBV2, the J call TRBJ2-3; 7 bases match TRBD2. CDR3 length: 15 residues. Germline loops: CDR1 SNHLY, CDR2 FYNNEI. Losses at the gene ends were 7 bases for V and 0 bases for J; bases not matched to a gene: 7. The CDR3 reads CASTKSGISTDTQYF. DNA of the CDR3: TGTGCCAGCACAAAGAGCGGGATCAGCACAGATACGCAGTATTTT. The variable domain in full, completed from reference TRBV2 and TRBJ2-3, reads EPEVTQTPSHQVTQMGQEVILRCVPISNHLYFYWYRQILGQKVEFLVSFYNNEISEKSEIFDDQFSVERPDGSNFTLKIRSTKLEDSAMYFCASTKSGISTDTQYFGPGTRLTVL.

The V gene is TRBV28, the J gene TRBJ2-6; D ambiguous. Germline-derived CDR1 and CDR2 are MDHEN and SYDVKM. Trimming removed 10 bases from V and 4 bases from J, with 8 bases in between. The CDR3 is made up of 12 amino acids. The CDR3 sequence is CATRVGANVLTF. CDR3 bases: TGTGCCACCCGCGTGGGGGCCAACGTCCTGACTTTC.

V and J are TRBV10-3 and TRBJ1-4, with 7 bases aligning to TRBD1. The CDR3 runs to 16 residues. Per the germline V gene, CDR1 is ENHRY and CDR2 is SYGVKD. V dropped 2 bases and J dropped 4; count of bases not matched to a gene: 7. The CDR3 region is CAISEHRDRYNEKLFF. The CDR3 DNA sequence: TGTGCCATCAGTGAGCACCGGGACAGATATAATGAAAAACTGTTTTTT.

The chain links TRBV29-1 to TRBJ2-1; D unclear. V was cut by 4 bases and J by 11 bases, with 9 bases left in between. Germline CDR1 and CDR2: SQVTM and ANQGSEA. The CDR3 is made up of 10 amino acids. The CDR3: CSVGVSQQFF. DNA for the CDR3: TGCAGCGTTGGGGTTTCTCAGCAGTTCTTC.

The chain has TRBV28 and TRBJ2-3; possibly TRBD1 for D (5 bases). Deletions cut 5 bases from V and 4 bases from J, with 16 bases between. The CDR3 runs to 15 residues. Per germline, CDR1 MDHEN and CDR2 SYDVKM. Here the CDR3 reads CASSPGDSKPDTQYF. CDR3 sequence (DNA): TGTGCCAGCAGTCCAGGCGACAGTAAGCCAGATACGCAGTATTTT. Combining the CDR3 with reference TRBV28 and TRBJ2-3 gives the whole variable domain DVKVTQSSRYLVKRTGEKVFLECVQDMDHENMFWYRQDPGLGLRLIYFSYDVKMKEKGDIPEGYSVSREKKERFSLILESASTNQTSMYLCASSPGDSKPDTQYFGPGTRLTVL.

This clone was seen a single time. J is TRBJ2-7 and V is TRBV5-6; no reliable D call. Between the trimmed V and J ends, which lost 1 base and 6 bases, there was a span of 11 bases. This CDR3 has 13 residues. Per the germline V gene, CDR1 is SGHDT and CDR2 is YYEEEE. The CDR3 spells CASSLRTPSEQYF. The CDR3 DNA reads as TGTGCCAGCAGCTTGAGGACGCCCAGCGAGCAGTACTTC.

On this clone: A read error may produce the germline difference seen at one junction end. The sample holds other DNA sequences that translate to the same CDR3. The J gene is TRBJ2-5, the V gene TRBV20-1, with D tentatively TRBD2 (5 bases). The V gene's germline CDR1 is DFQATT and CDR2 SNEGSKA (reference sequence). The CDR3 runs 11 residues. The CDR3 is CSARGPETQYF. The CDR3 DNA reads TGCAGTGCGAGAGGGCCAGAGACCCAGTACTTC.